Below, 5 T cell receptor beta chains from the same sample are listed, as sequenced in a study of Tregs in tolerant kidney transplant recipients. The repertoire was sequenced with immunoSEQ multiplex PCR; TCRdb's copy has only in-frame clones and lacks some. The table includes 80,000 or so clones, 91% detected once. Mixed chimerism was transient after nonmyeloablative marrow transplants from related graft donors. The sample was CD4+ T cells from blood (PBMCs), taken 24 months after the transplant. These receptor sequences come from a human patient who received a combined kidney and bone marrow transplant. The graft donor may have given rise to some T cells.

This clone was counted once. This rearrangement joins TRBV7-8 to TRBJ1-2; a weak D match, TRBD1 (6 bases). The germline V gene encodes CDR1 SGHVS and CDR2 FQNEAQ. V shed 4 bases and J shed 8 bases, with 14 bases lying between them. The CDR3 loop spans 13 amino acids. DNA of the CDR3: TGTGCCAGCAGCTCCGGACAGTGGGGCGGCTACACCTTC. Amino acid sequence: CASSSGQWGGYTF.

The V and J genes are TRBV6-5 and TRBJ2-7, with 7 bases that match TRBD2. This CDR3 contains 13 residues. The J segment lost 0 bases and the V segment lost 6 bases, leaving 2 bases of the junction unmatched. Germline-derived CDR1 and CDR2 are MNHEY and SVGAGI. The CDR3: CASRGGYSYEQYF. Here the CDR3 DNA reads TGTGCCAGCAGGGGGGGGTACTCCTACGAGCAGTACTTC.

The V call is TRBV11-2, the J call TRBJ2-3; D perhaps matches TRBD1 (6 bases). V was pared by 5 bases and J by 4 bases, with 19 bases between. This CDR3 comprises 16 residues. The germline V gene encodes CDR1 SGHAT and CDR2 FQNNGV. CDR3 region: CASSETTGKHSDTQYF. In DNA form, the CDR3 reads TGTGCCAGCAGCGAGACTACAGGGAAGCATTCAGATACGCAGTATTTT.

The rearrangement joins TRBV11-2 to TRBJ2-7; TRBD2 agrees at 14 bases. CDR1 is SGHAT and CDR2 is FQNNGV in the germline V gene. The CDR3 consists of 15 residues. Trimming cost V 5 bases and J 3 bases; bases outside gene matches: 3. CDR3 in DNA: TGTGCCAGCAGCCCGGGACTAGCGGGAGTCTACGAGCAGTACTTC. This gives the protein CASSPGLAGVYEQYF.

V is TRBV7-6 and J is TRBJ1-1, with D maybe TRBD1 (5 bases). Germline-derived CDR1 and CDR2 are SGHVS and FNYEAQ. Trimming left V 5 bases short and J 4 bases short, with 11 bases between. There are 13 residues in the CDR3. CDR3 nucleotide sequence: TGTGCCAGCAGCCCATGGGGGGGCACTGAAGCTTTCTTT. It yields the protein CASSPWGGTEAFF.